The T cell receptor beta chain described here comes from a study of early T cells in non-severe SARS-CoV-2 infection. This clonotype was picked up many times. Germline CDR1 is LGHNA and CDR2 is YSLEER. The V and J ends lost 4 bases and 7 bases respectively, with 13 bases between them. The length of the CDR3 is 14 residues. TCRdb reprocessed the 5' RACE reads via MiXCR and lists one record per CDR3 protein. The sample contains roughly 50,000 distinct CDR3 sequences, 6% to 8% of which appear only once. This sequence joins TRBV4-3 and TRBJ2-2, with a possible D match to TRBD2 (5 bases). The sequenced sample consisted of whole blood. This TCR was sampled from an adult who was a healthcare worker with PCR-confirmed SARS-CoV-2 infection or an uninfected control (not recorded which). CDR3 in DNA: TGCGCCAGCAGCCCCAGTCGGGGTGTCGGGGAGCTGTTTTTT. Its protein product is CASSPSRGVGELFF.